These 19 T cell receptor beta chains share one sample of origin, sequenced in a study of blood T cell repertoires in COVID-19. The repertoire was sequenced with immunoSEQ multiplex PCR; TCRdb's copy has only in-frame clones and lacks some. Of roughly 100,000 clones in the sample, about 90% are singletons; the top ten hold approximately 3.5%. The sequenced material came from peripheral blood. The source is a woman aged 60-75 years with acute or convalescent COVID-19.

The V gene is TRBV9, the J gene TRBJ2-2; a possible D gene is TRBD1 (5 bases). The CDR3 totals 16 residues. The V gene's germline CDR1 is SGDLS and CDR2 YYNGEE. V lost 0 bases and J lost 5, with 14 bases in between. CDR3 in amino acids: CASSVVGVGATGELFF. For the CDR3, the DNA is TGTGCCAGCAGCGTAGTTGGTGTAGGGGCAACCGGGGAGCTGTTTTTT.

The V and J genes are TRBV28 and TRBJ1-2; no reliable D call. The germline V and J ends were trimmed by 3 bases and 8 bases, with 13 bases remaining between them. This CDR3 comprises 13 residues. Germline CDR1 is MDHEN and CDR2 is SYDVKM. The DNA of the CDR3 is TGTGCCAGCAGTTTCCCAGATTCCTGGGGCTACACCTTC. Translated: CASSFPDSWGYTF.

The genes are TRBV6-5 and TRBJ1-2; weak D call: TRBD1 (5 bases). The V end lost 9 bases, the J end lost 8 bases, and 25 bases lay between the germline ends. The CDR3 runs 15 residues. Per the germline V gene, CDR1 is MNHEY and CDR2 is SVGAGI. The CDR3 nucleotides are TGTGCCAGTACATCCGCGGGACCTCGGGCAGGGGGCTACACCTTC. This sequence encodes CASTSAGPRAGGYTF.

This rearrangement joins TRBV3-1 (or the pseudogene TRBV3-2) to TRBJ2-7; 11 positions agree with TRBD2. Germline V lookup: CDR1 LGHDT, CDR2 YNNKEL (reference sequence). There are 18 residues in the CDR3. The J segment lost 2 bases and the V segment lost 3 bases, leaving 12 bases of the junction unmatched. CDR3 region: CASSQTRIKTSGTYEQYF. The CDR3 DNA reads TGTGCCAGCAGCCAGACCCGAATTAAGACTAGCGGGACCTACGAGCAGTACTTC.

The V and J genes are TRBV19 and TRBJ2-6, with D perhaps matching TRBD2 (6 bases). This CDR3 has 11 residues. The germline CDR1 and CDR2 sequences are LNHDA and SQIVND (reference sequence). Trimming shortened V by 4 bases and J by 16 bases, and 11 bases separated the two germline ends. The CDR3 region has the DNA TGTGCCAGTAGTACAGGGACTGAACTGACTTTC. It encodes CASSTGTELTF.

The genes are TRBV23-1 and TRBJ1-1; D is uncertain. TRBV23-1 is an ORF; its function is uncertain. The CDR3 length is 16 residues. The germline V and J ends were trimmed by 0 bases and 2 bases, with 13 bases remaining between them. CDR3 in amino acids: CASSQSNAGLNTEAFF. The DNA for the CDR3 is TGCGCCAGCAGTCAATCTAACGCGGGGTTAAACACTGAAGCTTTCTTT.

V and J are TRBV19 and TRBJ1-6; TRBD1 matches at 7 bases. The CDR3 length is 15 residues. Germline assignment: CDR1 LNHDA and CDR2 SQIVND (reference sequence). With 4 bases clipped from V and 5 bases from J, the junction kept 5 bases outside the gene matches. CDR3 region: CASSTLGQHNSPLHF. The CDR3 DNA follows: TGTGCCAGTAGTACCCTGGGACAGCATAATTCACCCCTCCACTTT.

This clone was observed a few times. This chain's CDR3 is CASSYPGQGRNEQFF. CDR3 in DNA: TGTGCCAGCAGCTACCCAGGACAGGGTCGGAATGAGCAGTTCTTC. V usage is TRBV7-2 and J usage is TRBJ2-1; 8 nucleotides match TRBD1. Losses at the gene ends were 4 bases for V and 7 bases for J; bases not matched to a gene: 9. Germline lookup yields CDR1 SGHTA and CDR2 FQGNSA. The CDR3 sequence is 15 residues long.

In DNA, the CDR3 is TGCGCCAGCAGCTTGGGACTAGCGGGCGCAACAGATACGCAGTATTTT. This sequence encodes CASSLGLAGATDTQYF. The chain is built from TRBV5-1 and TRBJ2-3; 10 bases are a match to TRBD2. The V gene end was trimmed by 0 bases and the J gene end by 3 bases; junction bases not matched to a gene: 4. This CDR3 comprises 16 residues. Germline loops: CDR1 SGHRS, CDR2 YFSETQ.

The chain uses TRBV6-5 and TRBJ1-1; perhaps TRBD1 as D (5 bases). This CDR3 has 14 amino acids. The V gene's germline CDR1 is MNHEY and CDR2 SVGAGI. V lost 4 bases and J 7 bases, leaving 16 bases between the germline ends. The CDR3 DNA reads as TGTGCCAGCAGTTTGGCCCACGTTAGGGGTGAAGCTTTCTTT. Its translation is CASSLAHVRGEAFF.

The genes are TRBV9 and TRBJ2-6; tentative D call: TRBD1 (6 bases). The CDR3 consists of 18 residues. Per the germline V gene, CDR1 is SGDLS and CDR2 is YYNGEE. V was clipped by 2 bases and J by 0 bases, with 15 bases between them. The CDR3 region has the DNA TGTGCCAGCAGCGTGGGGCCGTCACAGGGCTCTGGGGCCAACGTCCTGACTTTC. This codes for CASSVGPSQGSGANVLTF.

This sequence joins TRBV9 and TRBJ2-1; 9 bases align to TRBD2. V lost 0 bases, J lost 7 bases, and 20 bases stayed unmatched. The length of the CDR3 is 20 residues. Germline CDR1 SGDLS, CDR2 YYNGEE. CDR3 DNA sequence: TGTGCCAGCAGCGTAGCGCCATCGGGGGGAGCGGGAGGATTTGTAAATGAGCAGTTCTTC. It is translated as CASSVAPSGGAGGFVNEQFF.

The genes are TRBV12-5 and TRBJ1-2; 7 nucleotides line up with TRBD1. CDR1 and CDR2 from the germline V gene are LGHNT and FRNRAP. The CDR3 is 16 residues long. V lost 1 base and J lost 7; bases outside the gene matches: 12. Written as DNA, the CDR3 is TGTGCTAGTGGTTTGGCATCCGGGACAGTCGTGGTTGGCTACACCTTC. Its translation is CASGLASGTVVVGYTF. Full variable domain (missing parts from reference TRBV12-5 and TRBJ1-2): DARVTQTPRHKVTEMGQEVTMRCQPILGHNTVFWYRQTMMQGLELLAYFRNRAPLDDSGMPKDRFSAEMPDATLATLKIQPSEPRDSAVYFCASGLASGTVVVGYTFGSGTRLTVV.

The chain links TRBV5-1 to TRBJ2-1; TRBD2 matches 8 bases. V was clipped by 0 bases and J by 6 bases; unmatched bases: 2. Germline V gene data show CDR1 as SGHRS and CDR2 as YFSETQ. The CDR3 covers 14 residues. The CDR3 loop reads CASSLGGRSNEQFF. The CDR3, as DNA: TGCGCCAGCAGCTTGGGCGGGAGGAGCAATGAGCAGTTCTTC.

The J gene is TRBJ2-5, the V gene TRBV28, with D perhaps matching TRBD2 (5 bases). The CDR3 runs to 15 residues. The germline CDR1 and CDR2 sequences are MDHEN and SYDVKM. Deletions cut 5 bases from V and 5 bases from J, with 18 bases between. Here the CDR3 reads CASSVGSRRGETQYF. The CDR3 DNA follows: TGTGCCAGCAGTGTCGGGTCTCGTCGAGGGGAGACCCAGTACTTC.

The V call is TRBV9, the J call TRBJ2-1; D is perhaps TRBD1 (6 bases). The CDR3 extends over 15 amino acids. Germline-derived CDR1 and CDR2 are SGDLS and YYNGEE. The V end was cut by 1 base, the J end by 0 bases, with 8 bases between. CDR3 sequence (DNA): TGTGCCAGCAGCGTAATGACAGGCTCCTACAATGAGCAGTTCTTC. It translates to CASSVMTGSYNEQFF.

For the CDR3, the DNA is TGTGCCAGCAGCTACGACAGATACAATCAGCCCCAGCATTTT. Translating gives CASSYDRYNQPQHF. This chain joins TRBV28 and TRBJ1-5, with a possible D match to TRBD1 (5 bases). Germline V lookup: CDR1 MDHEN, CDR2 SYDVKM. The V gene lost 6 bases and the J gene lost 3 bases, with 12 bases spanning the gap. CDR3 length: 14 amino acids.

V and J are TRBV6-5 and TRBJ1-3; maybe TRBD1 (6 bases). CDR1 and CDR2 (germline): MNHEY, SVGAGI. This CDR3 region has 13 residues. V lost 7 bases, J lost 3 bases, and 10 bases lay in between. CDR3 sequence: CASKARGGNTIYF. As DNA, the CDR3 is TGTGCCAGCAAGGCCAGGGGTGGAAACACCATATATTTT.

This chain connects TRBV3-1 (or the pseudogene TRBV3-2) to TRBJ1-2; no reliable D call. V was clipped by 4 bases and J by 2 bases, with 17 bases between them. CDR3 size: 16 residues. Per the germline V gene, CDR1 is LGHDT and CDR2 is YNNKEL (reference sequence). For the CDR3, the DNA is TGTGCCAGCAGCCTCGGGGATGCAGGCGCCAACTATGGCTACACCTTC. It specifies CASSLGDAGANYGYTF.